The 30 T cell receptor beta chains below were found in one sample sequenced in a study of blood T cell repertoires in COVID-19. Only in-frame clones appear in the TCRdb table, and some are missing; sequencing was by immunoSEQ multiplex PCR. The table lists under 400,000 clones, around 90% of them singletons. The sequenced sample consisted of peripheral blood. The source of these receptors is a woman between 55 and 75 years old with COVID-19, enrolled during active disease.

J is TRBJ2-5 and V is TRBV7-2, with a weak D call TRBD1 (6 bases). Trimming shortened V by 2 bases and J by 0 bases, and 7 bases separated the two germline ends. CDR3 size: 14 residues. The germline V gene has CDR1 SGHTA and CDR2 FQGNSA. The CDR3 DNA reads as TGTGCCAGCAGCTTAAGGGGGAACCAAGAGACCCAGTACTTC. Translated, it gives CASSLRGNQETQYF.

The chain recombines TRBV4-1 with TRBJ1-5; D perhaps matches TRBD1 (6 bases). Trimming pared 1 base from V and 4 bases from J, leaving 14 bases between. The CDR3 consists of 16 residues. In germline, CDR1 is MGHRA, CDR2 YSYEKL. This CDR3 is CASSQAGGRGNQPQHF. The CDR3 DNA is TGCGCCAGCAGCCAAGCTGGGGGGCGGGGGAATCAGCCCCAGCATTTT.

This rearrangement joins TRBV7-9 to TRBJ2-5; TRBD2 agrees at 9 bases. The germline CDR1 and CDR2 sequences are SEHNR and FQNEAQ (reference sequence). The ends lost 1 base at V and 2 bases at J; junction bases unmatched: 2. The CDR3 consists of 15 residues. The CDR3: CASSLVAGGQETQYF. CDR3 nucleotide sequence: TGTGCCAGCAGCTTAGTGGCGGGGGGGCAAGAGACCCAGTACTTC.

The V and J genes are TRBV14 and TRBJ2-7; D call uncertain. V lost 3 bases to trimming and J lost 7 bases, with 13 bases between them. This CDR3 comprises 13 residues. Germline lookup yields CDR1 SGHDN and CDR2 FVKESK. The CDR3 region is CASSHLPGFEQYF. CDR3 sequence (DNA): TGTGCCAGCAGCCATCTCCCGGGTTTTGAGCAGTACTTC. Drawing the rest from reference TRBV14 and TRBJ2-7, the complete variable domain is EAGVTQFPSHSVIEKGQTVTLRCDPISGHDNLYWYRRVMGKEIKFLLHFVKESKQDESGMPNNRFLAERTGGTYSTLKVQPAELEDSGVYFCASSHLPGFEQYFGPGTRLTVT.

The chain has TRBV5-1 and TRBJ2-7; TRBD1 is a possible D gene (5 bases). Germline V gene sequence: CDR1 SGHRS, CDR2 YFSETQ. Trimming took off 4 bases at V and 5 bases at J, with 13 bases between the two ends. This CDR3 has 13 residues. Here the CDR3 reads CASSPQPDNEQYF. The DNA for the CDR3 is TGCGCCAGCAGCCCCCAACCGGACAACGAGCAGTACTTC.

V is TRBV7-6 and J is TRBJ2-5; 7 nucleotides line up with TRBD2. Germline V CDR1 and CDR2: SGHVS, FNYEAQ. This CDR3 has 15 residues. Trimming at V came to 2 bases and at J to 2 bases, leaving 5 bases not matched to a gene. The DNA of the CDR3 is TGTGCCAGCAGCTTACTTAGCGGGCCTCAAGAGACCCAGTACTTC. Amino acids: CASSLLSGPQETQYF.

The chain employs TRBV9 and TRBJ1-1; TRBD1 matches at 7 bases. CDR3 length: 15 amino acids. Germline loops: CDR1 SGDLS, CDR2 YYNGEE. Trimming at V came to 2 bases and at J to 1 base, leaving 5 bases not matched to a gene. This chain's CDR3 is CASSVLGGWNTEAFF. CDR3 sequence (DNA): TGTGCCAGCAGCGTGTTAGGGGGCTGGAACACTGAAGCTTTCTTT.

The CDR3 region is CASSSLPPSIQNQPQHF. CDR3 in DNA: TGCGCCAGCAGCTCTTTACCACCCTCAATACAGAATCAGCCCCAGCATTTT. The rearrangement joins TRBV4-1 to TRBJ1-5, with no clear D. The CDR3 has 17 amino acids. Germline assignment: CDR1 MGHRA and CDR2 YSYEKL. V was shortened by 5 bases and J by 4 bases, with 21 bases between the two germline ends.

The V gene is TRBV7-2, the J gene TRBJ1-2; D gene unclear. CDR3 length: 14 residues. V gave up 1 base and J gave up 3 bases, with 9 bases separating them. Per germline, CDR1 SGHTA and CDR2 FQGNSA. The CDR3 DNA is TGTGCCAGCAGCTTAGGAGTATTGGACTATGGCTACACCTTC. This codes for CASSLGVLDYGYTF.

The chain is built from TRBV5-4 and TRBJ1-2, with TRBD1 identical over 9 bases. V shed 0 bases and J 2 bases; nucleotides not matched to a gene: 2. The CDR3 runs to 15 residues. Germline CDR1 is SGHNT and CDR2 is YYREEE (reference sequence). CDR3 DNA: TGTGCCAGCAGCTTGGCAGGGACAGGGAACTATGGCTACACCTTC. Protein: CASSLAGTGNYGYTF.

V is TRBV5-1 and J is TRBJ2-5; D is possibly TRBD1 (6 bases). CDR3 size: 17 residues. Germline CDR1 reads SGHRS; CDR2 reads YFSETQ. The germline V and J ends were trimmed by 2 bases and 0 bases, with 17 bases remaining between them. Written as DNA, the CDR3 is TGCGCCAGCAGCTTCTCTGGACAGCTATTGTACCAAGAGACCCAGTACTTC. As protein: CASSFSGQLLYQETQYF.

The gene calls are TRBV6-5 and TRBJ1-3; 7 nucleotides match TRBD1. CDR1 is MNHEY, CDR2 SVGAGI, per germline. The trim removed 8 bases at V and 0 bases at J, leaving 7 bases unmatched. The CDR3 sequence is 15 residues long. The CDR3 DNA reads TGTGCCAGCGGGACAGACTATTACTCTGGAAACACCATATATTTT. Translating gives CASGTDYYSGNTIYF.

This chain connects TRBV28 to TRBJ1-3; 9 bases match TRBD1. The CDR3 extends over 18 amino acids. Looked up from germline, CDR1 is MDHEN and CDR2 is SYDVKM. V was pared by 5 bases and J by 2 bases, with 13 bases of the junction left unmatched. CDR3 DNA sequence: TGTGCCAGCAGTCACGGAGGACAGGGGTATCGGCCTGGAAACACCATATATTTT. Its protein product is CASSHGGQGYRPGNTIYF.

V usage is TRBV14 and J usage is TRBJ2-3; D gene unclear. The CDR3 spans 17 residues. V was cut by 4 bases and J by 7 bases, with 24 bases left in between. Germline CDR1 and CDR2: SGHDN and FVKESK. In nucleotides, the CDR3 is TGTGCCAGCAGCCTTCAGACTGAGTTTTCGTGGATGCATACGCAGTATTTT. As protein: CASSLQTEFSWMHTQYF.

The count of this clone is one. V and J are TRBV10-3 and TRBJ1-2; 7 bases match TRBD1. Germline V CDR1 and CDR2: ENHRY, SYGVKD. Germline trimming cut 4 bases from V and 6 bases from J; bases unmatched to any gene: 2. This CDR3 comprises 12 residues. The CDR3 here is CAISGQGHGYTF. The CDR3 DNA is TGTGCCATCAGTGGACAGGGTCATGGCTACACCTTC.

The chain links TRBV5-1 to TRBJ1-4; D is ambiguous. The CDR3 consists of 14 residues. From germline, CDR1 is SGHRS and CDR2 YFSETQ. Trimming took off 3 bases at V and 4 bases at J, with 10 bases between the two ends. The chain's CDR3 is CASSSATFNEKLFF. CDR3 nucleotide sequence: TGCGCCAGCAGCTCCGCGACTTTTAATGAAAAACTGTTTTTT. Filled out from reference TRBV5-1 and TRBJ1-4, the complete variable domain reads KAGVTQTPRYLIKTRGQQVTLSCSPISGHRSVSWYQQTPGQGLQFLFEYFSETQRNKGNFPGRFSGRQFSNSRSEMNVSTLELGDSALYLCASSSATFNEKLFFGSGTQLSVL.

The genes are TRBV10-3 and TRBJ2-2; 10 nucleotides line up with TRBD2. J was trimmed by 1 base and V by 4 bases; bases with no gene match: 0. Germline V gives CDR1 ENHRY, CDR2 SYGVKD. This CDR3 is built from 15 residues. CDR3 amino acids: CAISVAGGNTGELFF. CDR3 DNA sequence: TGTGCCATCAGTGTAGCGGGGGGGAACACCGGGGAGCTGTTTTTT.

This chain joins TRBV24-1 and TRBJ2-2, with D tentatively TRBD1 (5 bases). This CDR3 region has 17 residues. Germline CDR1 reads KGHDR; CDR2 reads SFDVKD. The V end lost 0 bases, the J end lost 1 base, and 11 bases lay between the germline ends. The DNA of the CDR3 is TGTGCCACCAGTGATTTGACTCAGGGTGTGAACACCGGGGAGCTGTTTTTT. It encodes CATSDLTQGVNTGELFF.

V is TRBV7-9 and J is TRBJ2-3; 9 nucleotides match TRBD2. Germline loops: CDR1 SEHNR, CDR2 FQNEAQ (reference sequence). The CDR3 length is 15 residues. V gave up 2 bases and J gave up 2 bases; unmatched junction bases: 2. DNA for the CDR3: TGTGCCAGCAGCTTAAGACTAGCGGTCACAGATACGCAGTATTTT. This encodes CASSLRLAVTDTQYF. Combining the CDR3 with reference TRBV7-9 and TRBJ2-3 gives the whole variable domain DTGVSQNPRHKITKRGQNVTFRCDPISEHNRLYWYRQTLGQGPEFLTYFQNEAQLEKSRLLSDRFSAERPKGSFSTLEIQRTEQGDSAMYLCASSLRLAVTDTQYFGPGTRLTVL.

This clone appeared a single time. The chain recombines TRBV9 with TRBJ2-2; 8 bases match TRBD1. Germline CDR1 reads SGDLS; CDR2 reads YYNGEE. The CDR3 length is 14 residues. V lost 6 bases and J lost 6; bases outside the gene matches: 7. The CDR3 protein is CASNRGNEAGELFF. The CDR3 DNA is TGTGCCAGCAACAGGGGGAATGAGGCCGGGGAGCTGTTTTTT.

This chain connects TRBV5-1 to TRBJ2-7; perhaps TRBD2 as D (6 bases). Trimming pared 2 bases from V and 4 bases from J, leaving 16 bases between. CDR1 is SGHRS and CDR2 is YFSETQ in the germline V gene. The CDR3 is 15 residues long. CDR3 in DNA: TGCGCCAGCAGCTTATATGGGACTGGGCAATACGAGCAGTACTTC. It codes for CASSLYGTGQYEQYF. Full variable domain (remainder filled in from reference TRBV5-1 and TRBJ2-7): KAGVTQTPRYLIKTRGQQVTLSCSPISGHRSVSWYQQTPGQGLQFLFEYFSETQRNKGNFPGRFSGRQFSNSRSEMNVSTLELGDSALYLCASSLYGTGQYEQYFGPGTRLTVT.

The rearrangement joins TRBV6-5 to TRBJ1-2; D is unclear. V was cut by 2 bases and J by 9 bases, with 10 bases left in between. Germline CDR1 is MNHEY and CDR2 is SVGAGI. The CDR3 runs 12 residues. In DNA, the CDR3 is TGTGCCAGCAGTTACGGCCGGGAAAGCTACACCTTC. Translating gives CASSYGRESYTF.

The rearrangement links TRBV7-3 to TRBJ1-2; D might be TRBD1 (6 bases). The CDR3 covers 13 residues. CDR1 is SGHTA and CDR2 is FQGTGA in the germline V gene. The V and J ends lost 6 bases and 6 bases respectively, with 14 bases between them. CDR3 residues: CASSTRSGDGYTF. The DNA for the CDR3 is TGTGCCAGCAGTACACGGTCAGGGGATGGCTACACCTTC.

The chain uses TRBV28 and TRBJ1-6, with D hard to call. CDR1 is MDHEN, CDR2 SYDVKM, per germline. The CDR3 is made up of 15 amino acids. The ends were cut back, 7 bases at V and 4 bases at J, with 14 bases in the middle. This chain's CDR3 is CASTLEAAYNSPLHF. The CDR3, as DNA: TGTGCCAGCACCCTCGAGGCCGCGTATAATTCACCCCTCCACTTT.

The chain couples TRBV5-5 to TRBJ1-2; D uncertain. This CDR3 contains 15 residues. Germline CDR1 reads SGHKS; CDR2 reads YYEKEE (reference sequence). Trimming pared 1 base from V and 0 bases from J, leaving 10 bases between. This chain's CDR3 is CASSLRLSANYGYTF. In DNA form, the CDR3 reads TGTGCCAGCAGCTTGCGACTTTCCGCTAACTATGGCTACACCTTC.

The J gene is TRBJ2-7, the V gene TRBV6-5; 12 nucleotides align to TRBD2. Trimming cost V 2 bases and J 6 bases; bases outside gene matches: 8. The CDR3 has 16 amino acids. Germline lookup yields CDR1 MNHEY and CDR2 SVGAGI. CDR3 amino acids: CASSYRHPGLAGEQYF. CDR3 nucleotides: TGTGCCAGCAGTTACCGCCACCCGGGACTAGCGGGCGAGCAGTACTTC.

The chain couples TRBV7-6 to TRBJ1-3, with 8 bases identical to TRBD1. Trimming took 1 base from V and 4 from J; bases not matched to a gene: 9. CDR3 length: 17 amino acids. The V gene's germline CDR1 is SGHVS and CDR2 FNYEAQ. The CDR3 here is CASSLGSRQGQGNTIYF. The CDR3 DNA reads TGTGCCAGCAGCTTAGGTTCAAGACAGGGGCAAGGAAACACCATATATTTT.

V and J are TRBV2 and TRBJ2-7; 10 nucleotides line up with TRBD1. Germline V gives CDR1 SNHLY, CDR2 FYNNEI. V trimming: 5 bases; J trimming: 6 bases; junction bases outside the gene matches: 7. CDR3 length equals 14 residues. The CDR3 sequence: CASSYPGTGAEQYF. DNA of the CDR3: TGTGCCAGCAGTTACCCCGGGACAGGGGCCGAGCAGTACTTC.

This chain connects TRBV6-2 or TRBV6-3 to TRBJ1-1, with D perhaps TRBD1 (5 bases). Trimming pared 6 bases from V and 1 base from J, leaving 12 bases between. There are 14 residues in the CDR3. Germline lookup yields CDR1 MNHEY and CDR2 SVGEGT. CDR3 residues: CASSGGGKNTEAFF. CDR3 sequence (DNA): TGTGCCAGCAGCGGTGGGGGGAAGAACACTGAAGCTTTCTTT.

The gene calls are TRBV28 and TRBJ1-2, with a possible D match to TRBD1 (6 bases). V lost 7 bases, J lost 8 bases, and 14 bases lay in between. CDR1 is MDHEN and CDR2 is SYDVKM in the germline V gene. CDR3 size: 12 residues. The DNA of the CDR3 is TGTGCCAGCACATCAGGGGCCGAAGGCTACACCTTC. This translates into CASTSGAEGYTF.